A selection of T cell receptor beta chains follows, all from one sample in a study of blood T cell repertoires in COVID-19. Data came from immunoSEQ multiplex PCR; TCRdb stores just in-frame clones and leaves some out. The sample lists roughly 100,000 clones, more than 80% occurring once. The specimen was peripheral blood. Receptors originate from a human donor in a cohort sampled during active COVID-19. Both conserved end residues are part of each CDR3. Fields, in order: V gene, D gene, clone size, J gene, CDR3 protein, CDR3 DNA. The D gene is left open where the match is weak. The size field is filled for only some rows; it gives once, few, many or a size class.

TRBV7-2	TRBD1	once	TRBJ1-1	CASSFGDRENTEAFF	TGTGCCAGCAGCTTCGGGGACAGGGAGAACACTGAAGCTTTCTTT
TRBV11-2	TRBD1	few	TRBJ1-6	CASSWDRNNSPLHF	TGTGCCAGCAGTTGGGACAGGAATAATTCACCCCTCCACTTT
TRBV5-1	TRBD2	.	TRBJ2-7	CASSLARMLAGKSSYEQYF	TGCGCCAGCAGCTTGGCCCGAATGCTAGCGGGGAAAAGCTCCTACGAGCAGTACTTC
TRBV4-1	.	.	TRBJ1-1	CASSQSGGTITEAFF	TGCGCCAGCAGCCAATCCGGGGGAACGATCACTGAAGCTTTCTTT
TRBV4-2	.	.	TRBJ1-2	CASSQAATTNYGYTF	TGTGCCAGCAGCCAAGCCGCTACTACTAACTATGGCTACACCTTC
TRBV20-1	.	.	TRBJ1-2	CSATVYYGYTF	TGCAGTGCTACTGTTTACTATGGCTACACCTTC
TRBV3-1/TRBV3-2	.	.	TRBJ2-7	CASSQGRIAAAYEQYF	TGTGCCAGCAGCCAAGGAAGGATAGCGGCTGCCTACGAGCAGTACTTC
TRBV29-1	.	.	TRBJ2-7	CSVYTNYEQYF	TGCAGCGTTTACACTAACTACGAGCAGTACTTC
TRBV19	.	.	TRBJ2-3	CASSPRGPAAGRTDTQYF	TGTGCCAGTAGTCCTAGAGGGCCCGCCGCAGGTCGTACAGATACGCAGTATTTT
TRBV28	.	once	TRBJ1-6	CASSFNSRGDGSPLHF	TGTGCCAGCAGTTTCAATAGTCGGGGGGACGGTTCACCCCTCCACTTT